The 16 T cell receptor beta chains in this list originate from one sample, sequenced in a study of read filtering for tumor transcriptome and immune sequencing. Molecular barcoded adaptors covering alpha/delta and beta/gamma chains were used on about 0.4 ug RNA. TCRdb recomputed calls from the reads with MiXCR, one row per CDR3 protein. The sample includes 2,000 to 2,500 distinct CDR3 sequences, over 50% of them seen just once. The specimen was a population of CD138-negative cells sorted from bone marrow. The receptors come from a donor at least 40 years old with multiple myeloma. This table probably holds off-target reads from a library built for another chain.

This chain uses TRBV6-2 or TRBV6-3 with TRBJ1-1; 8 nucleotides align to TRBD1. Germline V gene sequence: CDR1 MNHEY, CDR2 SVGEGT. Unmatched junction bases numbered 12, after V lost 6 bases and J lost 9 bases. The CDR3 has 14 residues. CDR3 nucleotide sequence: TGTGCCAGCAGCGAACAGGGGGTGATGTGGAAAGCTTTCTTT. Translation gives CASSEQGVMWKAFF.

The rearrangement links TRBV7-2 to TRBJ1-2, with D unresolved. Trimming took 7 bases from V and 4 from J, leaving 13 bases between them. The CDR3 spans 13 residues. Germline CDR1 and CDR2: SGHTA and FQGNSA. The DNA of the CDR3 is TGTGCCAGCATCACGCCAGTTCTCTATGGCTACACCTTC. This encodes CASITPVLYGYTF.

This clonotype showed up just a few times. The chain is built from TRBV7-9 and TRBJ2-1, with 10 nucleotides matching TRBD2. There are 14 residues in the CDR3. Per germline, CDR1 SEHNR and CDR2 FQNEAQ (reference sequence). The trim removed 7 bases at V and 4 bases at J, leaving 4 bases unmatched. CDR3 in amino acids: CASIQTSGYNEQFF. The CDR3 nucleotides are TGTGCCAGCATCCAGACTAGCGGGTACAATGAGCAGTTCTTC.

The J gene is TRBJ2-1, the V gene TRBV5-1, with TRBD2 matching 13 bases. The CDR3 has 14 residues. In germline, CDR1 is SGHRS, CDR2 YFSETQ. With V trimmed by 5 bases and J by 8 bases, 4 bases remained unmatched. DNA for the CDR3: TGCGCCAGCAGACGGACTAGCGGGAGCCATGAGCAGTTCTTC. Translation gives CASRRTSGSHEQFF. Complete variable domain (other parts from reference TRBV5-1 and TRBJ2-1): KAGVTQTPRYLIKTRGQQVTLSCSPISGHRSVSWYQQTPGQGLQFLFEYFSETQRNKGNFPGRFSGRQFSNSRSEMNVSTLELGDSALYLCASRRTSGSHEQFFGPGTRLTVL.

CDR3 in amino acids: CSAGTSGSYEQYF. Written as DNA, the CDR3 is TGCAGCGCGGGGACTAGCGGATCCTACGAGCAGTACTTC. The genes are TRBV29-1 and TRBJ2-7; 11 bases align to TRBD2. Germline V gives CDR1 SQVTM, CDR2 ANQGSEA. V lost 7 bases to trimming and J lost 1 base; unmatched junction nucleotides: 3. The CDR3 sequence is 13 residues long.

The chain is built from TRBV7-9 and TRBJ1-1; D unclear. CDR3 length equals 14 residues. The ends were cut back, 1 base at V and 0 bases at J, with 6 bases in the middle. Germline CDR1 is SEHNR and CDR2 is FQNEAQ (reference sequence). CDR3: CASSLDQMNTEAFF. CDR3 nucleotides: TGTGCCAGCAGCTTAGATCAGATGAACACTGAAGCTTTCTTT.

The J gene is TRBJ2-1, the V gene TRBV7-9; 7 bases map to TRBD2. CDR3 length: 14 amino acids. V lost 4 bases, J lost 3 bases, and 3 bases stayed unmatched. Germline-derived CDR1 and CDR2 are SEHNR and FQNEAQ (reference sequence). The CDR3 region is CASSWGGYYNEQFF. CDR3 nucleotides: TGTGCCAGCAGCTGGGGGGGGTACTACAATGAGCAGTTCTTC.

This clonotype was detected only a few times. J is TRBJ1-1 and V is TRBV4-1; TRBD1 aligns across 7 bases. V lost 6 bases and J lost 11; bases outside the gene matches: 6. CDR1 is MGHRA and CDR2 is YSYEKL in the germline V gene. This CDR3 contains 11 residues. The CDR3 coding sequence is TGCGCCAGCAGTCATGGGACAGCCGCTTTCTTT. Its protein is CASSHGTAAFF.

V and J are TRBV20-1 and TRBJ1-5, with a weak D call TRBD1 (6 bases). Germline lookup yields CDR1 DFQATT and CDR2 SNEGSKA (reference sequence). With 6 bases removed from V and 0 bases from J, the gap between germline ends came to 12 bases. The CDR3 runs to 14 residues. The CDR3 region has the DNA TGCAGTGCGAGAAGGGGGGATAGCAATCAGCCCCAGCATTTT. Translated: CSARRGDSNQPQHF.

The chain is built from TRBV6-5 and TRBJ2-5; possible D gene TRBD1, 6 bases. Germline V gives CDR1 MNHEY, CDR2 SVGAGI. V gave up 3 bases and J gave up 2 bases, with 10 bases separating them. The CDR3 totals 14 residues. The DNA for the CDR3 is TGTGCCAGCAGTTATTCTACAGGGCAAGAGACCCAGTACTTC. This codes for CASSYSTGQETQYF.

V gene TRBV7-2 combines with J gene TRBJ2-7; TRBD1 agrees at 8 bases. The J segment lost 8 bases and the V segment lost 5 bases, leaving 5 bases of the junction unmatched. Germline values: CDR1 SGHTA, CDR2 FQGNSA. The CDR3 is 12 residues long. CDR3 residues: CASSLDRAKQYF. The CDR3 region has the DNA TGTGCCAGCAGCCTGGACAGGGCCAAGCAGTACTTC.

This chain connects TRBV11-2 to TRBJ1-5; a weak D match, TRBD1 (5 bases). V lost 2 bases, J lost 5 bases, and 13 bases lay in between. Germline V gene data show CDR1 as SGHAT and CDR2 as FQNNGV. This CDR3 contains 15 residues. CDR3 DNA sequence: TGTGCCAGCAGCTTACATATAGGGACGGATCAGCCCCAGCATTTT. Its translation: CASSLHIGTDQPQHF.

This chain links TRBV29-1 with TRBJ1-2; 9 positions match TRBD1. Germline V CDR1 and CDR2: SQVTM, ANQGSEA. The CDR3 has 14 amino acids. The trim removed 6 bases at V and 7 bases at J, leaving 12 bases unmatched. CDR3 in DNA: TGCAGCGTCGCCCCACAGGGGGCGTCGTTTGGCTACACCTTC. It is translated as CSVAPQGASFGYTF.

This sequence joins TRBV29-1 and TRBJ1-5, with TRBD1 matching over 7 bases. The CDR3 is 12 residues long. Germline lookup yields CDR1 SQVTM and CDR2 ANQGSEA. The junction had 6 bases not matched to a gene; V was cut back by 6 bases and J by 7 bases. The CDR3 sequence: CSVSQGGQPQHF. CDR3 DNA: TGCAGCGTATCCCAGGGGGGACAGCCCCAGCATTTT.

This clonotype was observed a handful of times. The V call is TRBV6-5, the J call TRBJ1-2; 7 nucleotides line up with TRBD1. CDR1 is MNHEY, CDR2 SVGAGI, per germline. V lost 5 bases to trimming and J lost 5 bases; unmatched junction nucleotides: 11. This CDR3 comprises 15 residues. In nucleotides, the CDR3 is TGTGCCAGCAGTCGGACGGTGAGGGGGCCTTATGGCTACACCTTC. Protein: CASSRTVRGPYGYTF.

The rearrangement links TRBV6-1 to TRBJ2-1; maybe TRBD2 (6 bases). The V end was cut by 6 bases, the J end by 2 bases, with 11 bases between. The CDR3 covers 14 residues. Germline V gene data show CDR1 as MNHNS and CDR2 as SASEGT. The CDR3 loop is CASREGSTYNEQFF. The CDR3 nucleotides read TGTGCCAGCAGGGAGGGCAGCACCTACAATGAGCAGTTCTTC.